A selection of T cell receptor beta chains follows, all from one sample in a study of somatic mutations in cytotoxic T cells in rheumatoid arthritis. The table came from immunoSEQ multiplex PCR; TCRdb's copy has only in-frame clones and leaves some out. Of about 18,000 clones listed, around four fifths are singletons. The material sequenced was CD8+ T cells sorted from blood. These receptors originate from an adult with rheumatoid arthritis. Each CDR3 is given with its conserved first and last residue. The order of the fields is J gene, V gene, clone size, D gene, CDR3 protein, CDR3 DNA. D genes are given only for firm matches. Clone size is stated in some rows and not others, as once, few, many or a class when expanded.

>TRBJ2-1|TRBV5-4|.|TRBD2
CASSLGSGGANEQFF
TGTGCCAGCAGCTTGGGAAGCGGGGGGGCCAATGAGCAGTTCTTC
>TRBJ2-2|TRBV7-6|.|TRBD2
CASSLVAGGGTGELFF
TGTGCCAGCAGCTTAGTAGCGGGAGGAGGCACCGGGGAGCTGTTTTTT
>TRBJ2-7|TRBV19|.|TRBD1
CASRDRDPYEQYF
TGTGCCAGCCGGGACAGGGACCCCTACGAGCAGTACTTC
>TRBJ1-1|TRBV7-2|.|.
CASSLAIESEAFF
TGTGCCAGCAGCTTAGCGATTGAGTCTGAAGCTTTCTTT
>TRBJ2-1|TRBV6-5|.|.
CASSSGAFSYNEQFF
TGTGCCAGCAGTTCCGGGGCTTTCTCCTACAATGAGCAGTTCTTC
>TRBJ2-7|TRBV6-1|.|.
CASGVVWSSYEQYF
TGTGCCAGCGGGGTCGTCTGGAGCTCCTACGAGCAGTACTTC
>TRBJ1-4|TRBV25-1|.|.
CASSEIRPRSNEKLFF
TGTGCCAGCAGTGAAATCCGCCCGCGTTCTAATGAAAAACTGTTTTTT
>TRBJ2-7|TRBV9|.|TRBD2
CASSFTSGASYEQYF
TGTGCCAGCAGCTTTACTAGCGGGGCTTCCTACGAGCAGTACTTC
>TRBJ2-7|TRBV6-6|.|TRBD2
CASTDPTSGSYEQYF
TGTGCCAGCACCGATCCGACTAGCGGGTCCTACGAGCAGTACTTC
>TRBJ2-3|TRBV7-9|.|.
CASRSTDRTSTDTQYF
TGTGCCAGCAGATCTACCGACAGGACTAGCACAGATACGCAGTATTTT
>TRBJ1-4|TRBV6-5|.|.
CASGGGEKLFF
TGTGCCAGTGGCGGGGGTGAAAAACTGTTTTTT
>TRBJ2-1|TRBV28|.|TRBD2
CASSPRGGLWYEQFF
TGTGCCAGCAGTCCTCGGGGGGGCCTCTGGTATGAGCAGTTCTTC
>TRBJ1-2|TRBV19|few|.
CASSIDNRVEGYTF
TGTGCCAGTAGTATAGACAACAGGGTTGAGGGCTACACCTTC
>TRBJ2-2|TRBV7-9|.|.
CASENTGELFF
TGTGCCAGCGAAAACACCGGGGAGCTGTTTTTT
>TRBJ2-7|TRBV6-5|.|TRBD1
CASSDRGEHEQYF
TGTGCCAGCAGTGACAGGGGGGAACACGAGCAGTACTTC
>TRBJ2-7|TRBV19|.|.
CASSTTHTGYEQYF
TGTGCCAGTAGCACGACCCACACCGGCTACGAGCAGTACTTC
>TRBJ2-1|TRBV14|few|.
CASSLSSYNEQFF
TGTGCCAGCAGCTTAAGCTCCTACAATGAGCAGTTCTTC
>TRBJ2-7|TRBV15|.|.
CATSRVARLHEQYF
TGTGCCACCAGCAGAGTTGCCCGCTTACACGAGCAGTACTTC
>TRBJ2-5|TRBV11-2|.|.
CASSLDRLQETQYF
TGTGCCAGCAGCTTAGACAGACTCCAAGAGACCCAGTACTTC
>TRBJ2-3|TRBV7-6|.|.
CASSPGMHYTDTQYF
TGTGCCAGCAGCCCGGGAATGCACTACACAGATACGCAGTATTTT
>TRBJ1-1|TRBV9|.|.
CASSVARVDTEAFF
TGTGCCAGCAGCGTAGCAAGGGTCGACACTGAAGCTTTCTTT
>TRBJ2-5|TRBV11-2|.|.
CASSLELGGDQETQYF
TGTGCCAGCAGCTTAGAGTTAGGCGGGGACCAAGAGACCCAGTACTTC
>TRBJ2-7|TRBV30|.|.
CAWRGTGSYEQYF
TGTGCCTGGAGGGGAACAGGCTCCTACGAGCAGTACTTC
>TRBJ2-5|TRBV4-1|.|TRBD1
CASRPFGTGQQETQYF
TGCGCCAGCAGGCCCTTCGGGACAGGGCAACAAGAGACCCAGTACTTC